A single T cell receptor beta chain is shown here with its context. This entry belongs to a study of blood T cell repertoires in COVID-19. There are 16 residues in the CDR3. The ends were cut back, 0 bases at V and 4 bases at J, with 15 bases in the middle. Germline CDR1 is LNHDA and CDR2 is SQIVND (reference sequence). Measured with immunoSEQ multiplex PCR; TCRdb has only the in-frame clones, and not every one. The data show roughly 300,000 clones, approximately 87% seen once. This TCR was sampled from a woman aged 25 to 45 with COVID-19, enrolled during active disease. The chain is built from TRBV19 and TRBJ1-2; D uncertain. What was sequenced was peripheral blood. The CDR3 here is CASSIDPDTSLYGYTF. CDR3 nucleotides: TGTGCCAGTAGTATAGATCCCGACACCAGTCTCTATGGCTACACCTTC.